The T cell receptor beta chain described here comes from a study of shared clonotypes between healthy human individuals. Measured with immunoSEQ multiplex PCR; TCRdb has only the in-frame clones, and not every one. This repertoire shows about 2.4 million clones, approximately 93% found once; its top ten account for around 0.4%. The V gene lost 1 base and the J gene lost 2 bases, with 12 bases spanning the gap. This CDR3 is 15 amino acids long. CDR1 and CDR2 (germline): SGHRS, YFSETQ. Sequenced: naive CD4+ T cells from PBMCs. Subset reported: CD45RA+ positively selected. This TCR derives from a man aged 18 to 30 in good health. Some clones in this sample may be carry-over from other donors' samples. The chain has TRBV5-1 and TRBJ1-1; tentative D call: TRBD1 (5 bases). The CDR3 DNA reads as TGCGCCAGCAGCTTGCAGGGAGGAGGTAACACTGAAGCTTTCTTT. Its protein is CASSLQGGGNTEAFF.